This T cell receptor beta chain was found in a study of radiotherapy plus CTLA-4 blockade in lung cancer. Study details: Objective response rate was roughly 19%; disease control rate, under 35%.

This clone was seen more than once but under ten times. The antigen is undetermined. V shed 3 bases and J 4 bases; nucleotides not matched to a gene: 9. Germline loops: CDR1 SGHRS, CDR2 YFSETQ. This CDR3 has 15 amino acids. Enrolled patients, whose metastatic non-small-cell lung cancer was chemo-refractory, received focal radiation plus CTLA-4 blockade with ipilimumab. Using immunoSEQ multiplex PCR, the repertoire was profiled, and TCRdb retains in-frame clones only, with some absent. Counted here are about 60,000 clones, around 80% occurring once; the ten biggest clones make up less than 4.5%. Notes on the study in general: Following radiotherapy plus ipilimumab, tumor-derived TCR clones expanded in the blood.

The rearrangement joins TRBV5-1 to TRBJ2-7; 8 nucleotides align to TRBD1. The material was peripheral blood, obtained from a patient treated with radiotherapy plus ipilimumab. The receptor was derived from a human donor with non-small cell lung cancer who had a partial response to radiotherapy plus ipilimumab. The CDR3 loop is CASSSRQGQEYEQYF. The DNA of the CDR3 is TGCGCCAGCAGCTCACGACAGGGGCAAGAATACGAGCAGTACTTC.